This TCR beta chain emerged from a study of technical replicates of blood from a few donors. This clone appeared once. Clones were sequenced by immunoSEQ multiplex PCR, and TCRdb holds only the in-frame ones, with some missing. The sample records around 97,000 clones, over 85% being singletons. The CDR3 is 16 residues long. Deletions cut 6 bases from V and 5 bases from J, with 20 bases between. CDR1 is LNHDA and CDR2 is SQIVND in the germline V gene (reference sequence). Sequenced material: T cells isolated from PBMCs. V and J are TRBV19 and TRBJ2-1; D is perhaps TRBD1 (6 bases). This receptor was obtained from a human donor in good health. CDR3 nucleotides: TGTGCCAGTAGGGAACTCCTAGGACAGCTGAACAATGAGCAGTTCTTC. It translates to CASRELLGQLNNEQFF.